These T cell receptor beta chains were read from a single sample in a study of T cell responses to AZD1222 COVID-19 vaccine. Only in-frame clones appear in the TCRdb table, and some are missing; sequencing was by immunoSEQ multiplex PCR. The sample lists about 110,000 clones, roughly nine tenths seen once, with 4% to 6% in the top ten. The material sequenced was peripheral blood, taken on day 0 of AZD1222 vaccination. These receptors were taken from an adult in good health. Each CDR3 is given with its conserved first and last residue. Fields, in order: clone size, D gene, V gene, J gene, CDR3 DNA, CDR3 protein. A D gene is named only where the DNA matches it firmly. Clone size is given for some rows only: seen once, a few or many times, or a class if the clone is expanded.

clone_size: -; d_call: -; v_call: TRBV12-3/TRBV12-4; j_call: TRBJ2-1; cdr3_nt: TGTGCCAGCAGTTTAAATCGCGGGGAGCAGTTCTTC; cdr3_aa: CASSLNRGEQFF
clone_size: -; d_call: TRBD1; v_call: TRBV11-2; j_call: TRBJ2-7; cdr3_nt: TGTGCCAGCAGCTTAGTCACAGGGGGTTCCTACGAGCAGTACTTC; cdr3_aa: CASSLVTGGSYEQYF
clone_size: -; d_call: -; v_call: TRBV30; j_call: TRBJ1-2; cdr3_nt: TGTGCCTGGAGTGAGGCAGGGGTCGACTACACCTTC; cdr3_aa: CAWSEAGVDYTF
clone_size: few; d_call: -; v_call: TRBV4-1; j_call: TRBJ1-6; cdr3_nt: TGCGCCAGCAGCCCCACCGAATGGGAGGTGAATTCACCCCTCCACTTT; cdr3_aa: CASSPTEWEVNSPLHF
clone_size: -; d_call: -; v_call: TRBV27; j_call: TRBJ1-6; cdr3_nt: TGTGCCAGCGGATTCGGACTAAGCATATCACCCCTCCACTTT; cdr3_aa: CASGFGLSISPLHF
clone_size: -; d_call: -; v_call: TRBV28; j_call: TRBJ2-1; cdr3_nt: TGTGCCAGCACCTTTCCTAGTGCTGAGCAGTTCTTC; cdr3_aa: CASTFPSAEQFF
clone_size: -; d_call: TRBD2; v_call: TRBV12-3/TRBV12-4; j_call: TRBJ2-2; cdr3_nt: TGTGCCAGCAGTTTTCGGGGGGCCGGGGAGCTGTTTTTT; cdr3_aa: CASSFRGAGELFF
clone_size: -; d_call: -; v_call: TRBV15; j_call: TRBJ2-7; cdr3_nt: TGTGCCACCAGCAGAGAGGGAAGGTACGAGCAGTACTTC; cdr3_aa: CATSREGRYEQYF
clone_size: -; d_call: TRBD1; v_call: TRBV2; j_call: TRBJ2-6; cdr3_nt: TGTGCCAGCAGAAAGGGACAGTCTGGGGCCAACGTCCTGACTTTC; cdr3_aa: CASRKGQSGANVLTF
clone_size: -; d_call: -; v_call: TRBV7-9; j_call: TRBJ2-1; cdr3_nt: TGTGCCAGCAGCTTACCGCGCAGGTTAGGCAATGAGCAGTTCTTC; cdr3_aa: CASSLPRRLGNEQFF
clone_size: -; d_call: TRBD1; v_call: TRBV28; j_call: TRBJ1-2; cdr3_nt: TGTGCCAGCACCCTCAGGGGGCAGGGGGTGTATGGCTACACCTTC; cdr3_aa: CASTLRGQGVYGYTF
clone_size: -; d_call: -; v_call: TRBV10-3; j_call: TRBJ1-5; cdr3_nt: TGTGCCATCAGCCCGGGGGGGGAGGGCAATCAGCCCCAGCATTTT; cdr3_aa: CAISPGGEGNQPQHF
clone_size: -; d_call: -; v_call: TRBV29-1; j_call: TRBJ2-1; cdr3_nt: TGCAGCGTTGCACGACAGGGGAGGGCGAATGAGCAGTTCTTC; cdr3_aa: CSVARQGRANEQFF
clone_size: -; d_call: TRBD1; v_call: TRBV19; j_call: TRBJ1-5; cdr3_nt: TGTGCCAGTAGTAGGGACAGGGAGGGTTCTCTCAGCAATCAGCCCCAGCATTTT; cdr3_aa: CASSRDREGSLSNQPQHF
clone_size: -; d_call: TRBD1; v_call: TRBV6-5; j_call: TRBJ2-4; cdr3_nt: TGTGCCAGCGGCCGGGACAGTCGAAACATTCAGTACTTC; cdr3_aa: CASGRDSRNIQYF
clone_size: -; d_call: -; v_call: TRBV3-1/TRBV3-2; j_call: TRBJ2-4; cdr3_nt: TGTGCCAGCTCTCCTGGGGGGGGCGTGAACATTCAGTACTTC; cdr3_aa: CASSPGGGVNIQYF
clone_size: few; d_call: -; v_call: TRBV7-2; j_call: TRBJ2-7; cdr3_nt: TGTGCCAGTAGGAACGGGCCACCCTCCTACGAGCAGTACTTC; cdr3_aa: CASRNGPPSYEQYF
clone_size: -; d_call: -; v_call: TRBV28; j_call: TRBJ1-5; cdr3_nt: TGTGCCAGCAGGGACAGTATCAATCAGCCCCAGCATTTT; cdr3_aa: CASRDSINQPQHF
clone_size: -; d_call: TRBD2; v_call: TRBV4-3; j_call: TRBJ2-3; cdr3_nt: TGCGCCAGCAGCCAAGCTCTAGCGGGAGTTGATACGCAGTATTTT; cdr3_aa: CASSQALAGVDTQYF
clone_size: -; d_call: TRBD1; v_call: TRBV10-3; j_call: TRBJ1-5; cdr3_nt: TGTGCCATCAGCCTCGACAGGGCTCAGCCCCAGCATTTT; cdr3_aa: CAISLDRAQPQHF
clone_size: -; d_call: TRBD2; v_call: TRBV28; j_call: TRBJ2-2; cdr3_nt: TGTGCCAGCAGGTTCAGCGGGGGATTCACCGGGGAGCTGTTTTTT; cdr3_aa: CASRFSGGFTGELFF
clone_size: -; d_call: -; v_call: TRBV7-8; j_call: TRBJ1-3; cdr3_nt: TGTGCCAGCAGCCCCGACCGGACTGGAAACACCATATATTTT; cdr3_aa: CASSPDRTGNTIYF
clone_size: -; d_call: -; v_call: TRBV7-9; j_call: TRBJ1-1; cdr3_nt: TGTGCCAGCAGCTTAGTAGGGCATCCCGAAGGCACTGAAGCTTTCTTT; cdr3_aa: CASSLVGHPEGTEAFF
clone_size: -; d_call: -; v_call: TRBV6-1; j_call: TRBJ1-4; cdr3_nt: TGTGCCAGCAGTGACCTTTCGCCGGCTGAAAAACTGTTTTTT; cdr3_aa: CASSDLSPAEKLFF
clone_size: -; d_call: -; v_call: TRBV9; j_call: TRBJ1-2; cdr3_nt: TGTGCCAGCAGCGTAGGTCAGTTAGCTAACTATGGCTACACCTTC; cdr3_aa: CASSVGQLANYGYTF
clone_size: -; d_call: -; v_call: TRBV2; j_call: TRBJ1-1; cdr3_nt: TGTGCCAGCACTCGACAGATCGAAGCTTTCTTT; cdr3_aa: CASTRQIEAFF
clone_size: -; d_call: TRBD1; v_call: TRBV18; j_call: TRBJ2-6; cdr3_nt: TGTGCCAGCTCACCAATAGGACAGGGCGACTCTGGGGCCAACGTCCTGACTTTC; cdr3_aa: CASSPIGQGDSGANVLTF
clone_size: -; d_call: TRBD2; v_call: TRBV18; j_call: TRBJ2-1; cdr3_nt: TGTGCCAGCTCACGGGGACTAGCGGGAGAAGATGAGCAGTTCTTC; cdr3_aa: CASSRGLAGEDEQFF
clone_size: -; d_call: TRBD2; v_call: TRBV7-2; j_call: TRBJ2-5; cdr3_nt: TGTGCCAGCAGCTCAATGGGACTAGCGGAGACCCAGTACTTC; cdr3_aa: CASSSMGLAETQYF
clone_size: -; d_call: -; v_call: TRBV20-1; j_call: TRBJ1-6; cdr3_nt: TGCAGTGCTAGTCACGGTAATTCACCCCTCCACTTT; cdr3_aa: CSASHGNSPLHF
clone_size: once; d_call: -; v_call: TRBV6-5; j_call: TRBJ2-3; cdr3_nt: TGTGCCAGCGGCACAGATACGCAGTATTTT; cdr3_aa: CASGTDTQYF
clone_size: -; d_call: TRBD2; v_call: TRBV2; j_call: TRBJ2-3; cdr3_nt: TGTGCCAGAGGAGGGACTAGCGGAAGCACAGATACGCAGTATTTT; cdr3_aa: CARGGTSGSTDTQYF
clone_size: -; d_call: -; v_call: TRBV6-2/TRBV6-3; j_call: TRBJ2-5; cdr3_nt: TGTGCCAGCAGTTACTTTTTGGAGACCCAGTACTTC; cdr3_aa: CASSYFLETQYF
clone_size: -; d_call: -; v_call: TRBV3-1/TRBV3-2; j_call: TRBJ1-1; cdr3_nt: TGTGCCAGCAGCCAAGACGAGAGGGTGGGGGGGACCATGAACACTGAAGCTTTCTTT; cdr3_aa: CASSQDERVGGTMNTEAFF
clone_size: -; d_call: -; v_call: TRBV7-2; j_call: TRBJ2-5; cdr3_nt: TGTGCCAGCAGCTTAGCCTCACGCGTGCAAGAGACCCAGTACTTC; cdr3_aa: CASSLASRVQETQYF
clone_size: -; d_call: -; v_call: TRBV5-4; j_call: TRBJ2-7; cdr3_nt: TGTGCCAGCAGCTTGGACAGTGGCGAGCAGTACTTC; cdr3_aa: CASSLDSGEQYF
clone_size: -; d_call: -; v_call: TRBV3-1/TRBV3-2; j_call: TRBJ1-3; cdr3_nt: TGTGCCAGCAGCCAAGTCAATTTGGGGGGAAACACCATATATTTT; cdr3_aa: CASSQVNLGGNTIYF
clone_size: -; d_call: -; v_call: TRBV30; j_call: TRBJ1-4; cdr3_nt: TGTGCCTGGAGTGGGCAGAAGATTGCAACTAATGAAAAACTGTTTTTT; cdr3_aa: CAWSGQKIATNEKLFF
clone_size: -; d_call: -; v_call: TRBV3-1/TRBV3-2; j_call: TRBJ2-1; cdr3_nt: TGTGCCAGCAGCCGGGTGGGCATCTCCTACAATGAGCAGTTCTTC; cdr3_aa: CASSRVGISYNEQFF
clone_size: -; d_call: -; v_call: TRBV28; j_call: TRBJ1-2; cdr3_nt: TGTGCCACCAAAGAACCCTCCTCTAATGACTATGGCTACACCTTC; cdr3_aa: CATKEPSSNDYGYTF
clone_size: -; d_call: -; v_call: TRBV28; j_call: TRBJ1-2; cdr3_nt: TGTGCCAGCAGATTGCTCGATAACTATGGCTACACCTTC; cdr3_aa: CASRLLDNYGYTF
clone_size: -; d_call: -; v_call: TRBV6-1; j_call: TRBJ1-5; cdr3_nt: TGTGCCAGCAGTGAAACGGACTCTCAGCCCCAGCATTTT; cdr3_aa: CASSETDSQPQHF
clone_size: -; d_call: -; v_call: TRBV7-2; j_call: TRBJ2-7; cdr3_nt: TGTGCCAGCAGCTTAGCGCTTGCCCCCGGGACTGCCTCCTACGAGCAGTACTTC; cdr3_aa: CASSLALAPGTASYEQYF
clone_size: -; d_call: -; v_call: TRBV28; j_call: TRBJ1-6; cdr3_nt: TGTGCCAGCACCCGTGGGGGGGGATATAATTCACCCCTCCACTTT; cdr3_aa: CASTRGGGYNSPLHF
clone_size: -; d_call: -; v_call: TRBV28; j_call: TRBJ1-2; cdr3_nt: TGTGCCAGCAGCCAACCCGGGCAGGGTGAGGTCTTC; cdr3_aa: CASSQPGQGEVF
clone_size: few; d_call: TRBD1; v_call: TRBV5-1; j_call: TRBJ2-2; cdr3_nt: TGCGCCAGCAGCCCCCAGGGACAGTACACCGGGGAGCTGTTTTTT; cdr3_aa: CASSPQGQYTGELFF
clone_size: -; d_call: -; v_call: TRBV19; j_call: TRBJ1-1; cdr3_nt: TGTGCCAGTAGTCTAGACCGGGTTACGAACACTGAAGCTTTCTTT; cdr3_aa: CASSLDRVTNTEAFF
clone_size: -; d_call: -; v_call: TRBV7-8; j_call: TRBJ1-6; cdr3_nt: TGTGCCAGCAGCCGATCGGGGGCAGGGTCACCCCTCCACTTT; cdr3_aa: CASSRSGAGSPLHF
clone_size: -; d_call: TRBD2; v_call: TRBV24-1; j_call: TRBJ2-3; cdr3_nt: TGTGCCACCAGTGATTTATGGTCCGGGACTAAAACTTCCTATACGCAGTATTTT; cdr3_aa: CATSDLWSGTKTSYTQYF
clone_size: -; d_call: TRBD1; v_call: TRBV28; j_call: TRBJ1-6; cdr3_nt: TGTGCCAGCAGTCCCCGGGGACAGGGGGCTTCACCCCTCCACTTT; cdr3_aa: CASSPRGQGASPLHF
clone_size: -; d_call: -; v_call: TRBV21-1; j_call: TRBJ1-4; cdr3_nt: TGTGCCAGCAGCAAACGGGAAAAAGTGACAGGGTTAATTGAAAAACTGTTTTTT; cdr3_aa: CASSKREKVTGLIEKLFF
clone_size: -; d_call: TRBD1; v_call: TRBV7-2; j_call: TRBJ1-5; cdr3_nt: TGTGCCAGCAGCTTGACAGGGGGCAATCAGCCCCAGCATTTT; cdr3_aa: CASSLTGGNQPQHF
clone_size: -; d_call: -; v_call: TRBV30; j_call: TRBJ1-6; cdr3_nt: TGTGCCTGGAGTGCCATTGATAATTCACCCCTCCACTTT; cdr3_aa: CAWSAIDNSPLHF
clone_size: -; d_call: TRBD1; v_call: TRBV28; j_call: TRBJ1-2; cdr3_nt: TGTGCCAGCAGTTTAAGCCTAGGACAGGGGGCGGGAGCTAACTATGGCTACACCTTC; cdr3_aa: CASSLSLGQGAGANYGYTF
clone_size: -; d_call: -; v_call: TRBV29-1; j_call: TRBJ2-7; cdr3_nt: TGCAGCGTTCGCACCCGGGACACGCACTACGAGCAGTACTTC; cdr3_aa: CSVRTRDTHYEQYF
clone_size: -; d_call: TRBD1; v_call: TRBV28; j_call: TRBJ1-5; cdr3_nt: TGTGCCAGCAGCCAGTTGGGACAGGGCCAGCCCCAGCATTTT; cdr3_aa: CASSQLGQGQPQHF
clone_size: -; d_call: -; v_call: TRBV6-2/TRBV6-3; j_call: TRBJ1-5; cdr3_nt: TGTGCCAGCAGTTACGCTACAGGGTACCAGCCCCAGCATTTT; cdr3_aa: CASSYATGYQPQHF
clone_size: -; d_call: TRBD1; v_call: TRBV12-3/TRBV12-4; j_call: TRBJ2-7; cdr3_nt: TGTGCCAGCAGCCGGGACAGGGGGCACGAGCAGTACTTC; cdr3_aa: CASSRDRGHEQYF
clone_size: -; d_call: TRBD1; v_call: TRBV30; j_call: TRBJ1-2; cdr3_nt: TGTGCCTGGAGTGTGAAGGGGGCCGGAAACTATGGCTACACCTTC; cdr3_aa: CAWSVKGAGNYGYTF
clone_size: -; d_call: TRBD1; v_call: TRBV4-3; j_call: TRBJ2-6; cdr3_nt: TGCGCCAGCAGCCAAGAATGGACAGGAAGCATTTCTGGGGCCAACGTCCTGACTTTC; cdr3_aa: CASSQEWTGSISGANVLTF